Listed here are 20 T cell receptor beta chains from one sample, sequenced in a study of blood T cells in healthy people across ages (dated by TCRdb to between 2014 and 2017). The library came from 5' RACE. TCRdb lists the instrument as Illumina HiSeq 2500. A second 7 to 11 cycle PCR used a sample-barcoded 5' primer and a J-beta primer mix. Through fastp at Q25 and MiXCR, TCRdb rebuilt clones from the public reads, retaining in-frame beta chains. Each entry is one CDR3 protein sequence, shown with its most common DNA and genes. The sample profile shows about 1.6 million distinct CDR3 sequences; about 35% of them were found once. The top ten clonotypes cover about 10% of the sample. The source material was blood. These TCRs come from a woman in her 30s in good health.

The rearrangement joins TRBV28 to TRBJ1-4, with TRBD1 as a possible D gene (5 bases). The CDR3 is made up of 15 amino acids. Germline CDR1 reads MDHEN; CDR2 reads SYDVKM. V lost 5 bases and J lost 4, with 14 bases in between. In DNA form, the CDR3 reads TGTGCCAGCAGTACTCGACAGCCAGTTAATGAAAAACTGTTTTTT. This translates into CASSTRQPVNEKLFF.

The chain employs TRBV2 and TRBJ1-5; 11 nucleotides match TRBD1. CDR1 and CDR2 (germline): SNHLY, FYNNEI. J lost 4 bases, V lost 7 bases, and 3 bases had no gene match. This CDR3 contains 14 residues. CDR3 coding DNA: TGTGCCAGCAAGGGGACAGGGGGAAATCAGCCCCAGCATTTT. Amino acids: CASKGTGGNQPQHF.

This rearrangement joins TRBV30 to TRBJ1-1, with a tentative D call TRBD1 (6 bases). Germline V gives CDR1 GTSNPN, CDR2 SVGIG (reference sequence). There are 14 residues in the CDR3. Trimming took off 0 bases at V and 4 bases at J, with 12 bases between the two ends. As DNA, the CDR3 is TGTGCCTGGAGTGTACTTGGGGGGGCCACTGAAGCTTTCTTT. This encodes CAWSVLGGATEAFF. Drawing the rest from reference TRBV30 and TRBJ1-1, the complete variable domain is SQTIHQWPATLVQPVGSPLSLECTVEGTSNPNLYWYRQAAGRGLQLLFYSVGIGQISSEVPQNLSASRPQDRQFILSSKKLLLSDSGFYLCAWSVLGGATEAFFGQGTRLTVV.

This clonotype was picked up a small number of times. For the CDR3, the DNA is TGTGCCATCAGTGAAGGGGGTTCGGGCGAGCAGTACTTC. Amino acid sequence: CAISEGGSGEQYF. V usage is TRBV10-3 and J usage is TRBJ2-7; perhaps TRBD1 as D (6 bases). Germline loops: CDR1 ENHRY, CDR2 SYGVKD. The CDR3 totals 13 residues. V dropped 3 bases and J dropped 6 bases, with 12 bases sitting between them.

J is TRBJ2-3 and V is TRBV5-1; 8 nucleotides align to TRBD2. V lost 2 bases to trimming and J lost 2 bases; unmatched junction nucleotides: 4. Germline CDR1 reads SGHRS; CDR2 reads YFSETQ. The CDR3 extends over 15 amino acids. The CDR3 here is CASSFGGGPTDTQYF. CDR3 coding DNA: TGCGCCAGCAGCTTCGGCGGGGGGCCCACAGATACGCAGTATTTT.

Remarks on this clonotype: Being one base from a much bigger clone, this may be a read error. The CDR3 does not end in the conserved phenylalanine or tryptophan, so this is likely a read error. V usage is TRBV29-1 and J usage is TRBJ2-5; perhaps TRBD1 as D (5 bases). The CDR3 has 14 amino acids. V was shortened by 4 bases and J by 5 bases, with 17 bases between the two germline ends. CDR1 and CDR2 (germline): SQVTM, ANQGSEA. In nucleotides, the CDR3 is TGCAGCGTTGCCCCCCCCAGGGCTTGGGAGACCCAGTACGTC. Amino acid sequence: CSVAPPRAWETQYV.

This clonotype was picked up a small number of times. This chain's CDR3 is CASSRGRVYNEQFF. The CDR3 DNA reads TGTGCCAGCAGTCGCGGGAGGGTATACAATGAGCAGTTCTTC. The chain has TRBV6-5 and TRBJ2-1, with 9 bases lining up with TRBD2. The CDR3 runs 14 residues. Germline lookup yields CDR1 MNHEY and CDR2 SVGAGI. V was pared by 5 bases and J by 4 bases, with 3 bases of the junction left unmatched.

This clonotype turned up a few times. The chain recombines TRBV20-1 with TRBJ1-5; possible D gene TRBD1, 5 bases. Trimming took off 3 bases at V and 2 bases at J, with 17 bases between the two ends. The length of the CDR3 is 16 residues. The germline gives CDR1 DFQATT, CDR2 SNEGSKA (reference sequence). CDR3 nucleotides: TGCAGTGCTAGGCCTGCAGGGATGGGCGGCAATCAGCCCCAGCATTTT. Its translation is CSARPAGMGGNQPQHF.

This clonotype was seen more than once but under ten times. The chain couples TRBV27 to TRBJ2-7; 7 bases align to TRBD1. Germline-derived CDR1 and CDR2 are MNHEY and SMNVEV (reference sequence). The trim removed 0 bases at V and 6 bases at J, leaving 5 bases unmatched. This CDR3 is built from 14 residues. The CDR3: CASSLSGTVSEQYF. CDR3 nucleotides: TGTGCCAGCAGTTTATCGGGGACAGTAAGCGAGCAGTACTTC.

This chain connects TRBV2 to TRBJ2-2; TRBD2 aligns across 7 bases. This CDR3 is 14 amino acids long. Germline lookup yields CDR1 SNHLY and CDR2 FYNNEI. The trim removed 6 bases at V and 6 bases at J, leaving 7 bases unmatched. In DNA form, the CDR3 reads TGTGCCAGCAGCGCCCGGACTAGTTCCGGGGAGCTGTTTTTT. Translated, it gives CASSARTSSGELFF.

This clonotype was recorded once. CDR3: CSAGAPRLAGHEQFF. Here the CDR3 DNA reads TGCAGTGCTGGAGCCCCAAGGCTAGCGGGTCATGAGCAGTTCTTC. The rearrangement uses TRBV20-1 and TRBJ2-1, with TRBD2 matching 8 bases. The J segment lost 8 bases and the V segment lost 5 bases, leaving 14 bases of the junction unmatched. The CDR3 runs 15 residues. Germline V CDR1 and CDR2: DFQATT, SNEGSKA (reference sequence).

V gene TRBV4-2 combines with J gene TRBJ2-1; 7 bases are shared with TRBD2. Per the germline V gene, CDR1 is LGHNA and CDR2 is YNFKEQ. Trimming removed 0 bases from V and 8 bases from J; junction bases left unmatched: 10. This CDR3 has 16 residues. CDR3 nucleotide sequence: TGTGCCAGCAGCCAAGATGACGGGGAGGGCCGAGATGAGCAGTTCTTC. Protein: CASSQDDGEGRDEQFF.

The chain is built from TRBV6-1 and TRBJ2-4, with unresolved D. V lost 10 bases and J 5 bases, leaving 18 bases between the germline ends. The germline gives CDR1 MNHNS, CDR2 SASEGT. The CDR3 loop spans 14 amino acids. The CDR3 protein is CATMDPMLQNIQYF. The CDR3 DNA is TGTGCCACTATGGATCCCATGCTTCAAAACATTCAGTACTTC.

The chain uses TRBV27 and TRBJ1-1; D is unresolved. Germline CDR1 is MNHEY and CDR2 is SMNVEV (reference sequence). The V end was cut by 3 bases, the J end by 7 bases, with 12 bases between. The length of the CDR3 is 13 residues. The CDR3 region is CASSLSAGVEAFF. As DNA, the CDR3 is TGTGCCAGCAGTTTGTCGGCAGGCGTTGAAGCTTTCTTT.

For this clonotype: A much larger clone is a single base away; this may be a read error. The chain couples TRBV4-2 to TRBJ2-7; D is perhaps TRBD1 (5 bases). Germline assignment: CDR1 LGHNA and CDR2 YNFKEQ. V lost 0 bases to trimming and J lost 7 bases, with 10 bases between them. This CDR3 contains 13 residues. The CDR3 sequence: CASSQDRRVEQYF. CDR3 nucleotides: TGTGCCAGCAGCCAAGATCGCAGGGTGGAGCAGTACTTC.

CDR3 region: CASSRGGGEQETQYF. As DNA, the CDR3 is TGTGCCAGCAGCCGCGGGGGAGGGGAGCAAGAGACCCAGTACTTC. The rearrangement joins TRBV7-2 to TRBJ2-5; TRBD2 matches 7 bases. Germline V gene lookup returns CDR1 SGHTA and CDR2 FQGNSA. Unmatched junction bases numbered 8, after V lost 5 bases and J lost 2 bases. The CDR3 spans 15 residues.

This chain joins TRBV20-1 and TRBJ2-1; a weak D match, TRBD1 (6 bases). V gave up 1 base and J gave up 7 bases, with 20 bases separating them. CDR3 length equals 16 residues. CDR1 is DFQATT, CDR2 SNEGSKA, per germline (reference sequence). Written as DNA, the CDR3 is TGCAGTGCTAGAGTAAAGACAGGTACACCGGGGAATGAGCAGTTCTTC. It codes for CSARVKTGTPGNEQFF.

Note on this clonotype: The germline gene is not matched at one end of the junction; a read error may be the cause. The V call is TRBV10-3, the J call TRBJ2-5, with D possibly matching TRBD2 (6 bases). Germline CDR1 ENHRY, CDR2 SYGVKD. This CDR3 has 15 residues. This chain's CDR3 is CAISEATSKSETLYF. DNA of the CDR3: TGTGCCATCAGTGAGGCGACTAGTAAATCGGAGACCCTGTACTTC.

This clonotype was recorded only once. A junction boundary mismatches the germline segment, possibly from a read error. The rearrangement joins TRBV7-2 to TRBJ2-1; D may be TRBD1 (6 bases). The CDR3 loop spans 20 amino acids. Per germline, CDR1 SGHTA and CDR2 FQGNSA. In nucleotides, the CDR3 is TGTGCCGGCAGCTCCCAGGGTAGGGTCTCAGGGGAAGGGTCCTACAATGAGCAGTTCTTC. This gives the protein CAGSSQGRVSGEGSYNEQFF.

V and J are TRBV7-2 and TRBJ1-2; a weak D match, TRBD1 (6 bases). Trimming pared 3 bases from V and 8 bases from J, leaving 22 bases between. The CDR3 runs 16 residues. Germline-derived CDR1 and CDR2 are SGHTA and FQGNSA. The CDR3 here is CASSLGTSGASGGYTF. The CDR3 nucleotides are TGTGCCAGCAGCTTGGGGACTTCGGGGGCGTCGGGAGGCTACACCTTC. Full variable domain (rest looked up from reference TRBV7-2 and TRBJ1-2): GAGVSQSPSNKVTEKGKDVELRCDPISGHTALYWYRQSLGQGLEFLIYFQGNSAPDKSGLPSDRFSAERTGGSVSTLTIQRTQQEDSAVYLCASSLGTSGASGGYTFGSGTRLTVV.